The 24 T cell receptor beta chains listed next were all sequenced from one sample in a study of blood T cell repertoires in COVID-19. Clones were sequenced by immunoSEQ multiplex PCR, and TCRdb holds only the in-frame ones, with some missing. The data contain approximately 240,000 clones, approximately 86% of them singletons. The sample comprised peripheral blood. These receptors all come from a woman aged 25 to 45 with COVID-19, enrolled during active disease.

The chain combines TRBV27 with TRBJ2-7, with D unclear. Between the trimmed V and J ends, which lost 4 bases and 6 bases, there was a span of 13 bases. Per germline, CDR1 MNHEY and CDR2 SMNVEV (reference sequence). This CDR3 contains 13 residues. The CDR3 DNA sequence: TGTGCCAGCAGTTCAGGCTGGTCCGGCGAGCAGTACTTC. This translates into CASSSGWSGEQYF.

This clone was detected only a few times. The chain is built from TRBV19 and TRBJ1-6; possibly TRBD1 for D (5 bases). The germline CDR1 and CDR2 sequences are LNHDA and SQIVND (reference sequence). This CDR3 has 15 residues. V was pared by 8 bases and J by 7 bases, with 18 bases between. Written as DNA, the CDR3 is TGTGCCAGTGGTCCGCGTGGCAGGGAAAATTCACCCCTCCACTTT. It codes for CASGPRGRENSPLHF. The complete variable domain, with remaining parts taken from reference TRBV19 and TRBJ1-6, reads DGGITQSPKYLFRKEGQNVTLSCEQNLNHDAMYWYRQDPGQGLRLIYYSQIVNDFQKGDIAEGYSVSREKKESFPLTVTSAQKNPTAFYLCASGPRGRENSPLHFGNGTRLTVT.

This chain connects TRBV19 to TRBJ2-5; tentatively, D is TRBD2 (5 bases). V dropped 7 bases and J dropped 5 bases, with 20 bases sitting between them. CDR3 length: 15 amino acids. From germline, CDR1 is LNHDA and CDR2 SQIVND (reference sequence). CDR3 bases: TGTGCCAGTACCAAGGAAGAGGGTCCTTTGGAGACCCAGTACTTC. This codes for CASTKEEGPLETQYF.

V and J are TRBV5-4 and TRBJ1-2; D remains unclear. The germline gives CDR1 SGHNT, CDR2 YYREEE (reference sequence). Deletions cut 0 bases from V and 6 bases from J, with 9 bases between. This CDR3 has 13 residues. The DNA for the CDR3 is TGTGCCAGCAGCTTGGGAGGGTCGGATGGCTACACCTTC. As protein: CASSLGGSDGYTF.

The chain joins TRBV28 to TRBJ2-7, with TRBD1 as a possible D gene (6 bases). V was clipped by 6 bases and J by 3 bases, with 15 bases between them. This CDR3 is built from 14 residues. The germline gives CDR1 MDHEN, CDR2 SYDVKM. CDR3 bases: TGTGCCAGCAGAGTACAGGGAATCCGCTACGAGCAGTACTTC. Protein: CASRVQGIRYEQYF.

The chain couples TRBV19 to TRBJ2-2, with 7 nucleotides matching TRBD2. Germline V gives CDR1 LNHDA, CDR2 SQIVND (reference sequence). V trimming: 3 bases; J trimming: 6 bases; junction bases outside the gene matches: 4. The CDR3 consists of 14 residues. Here the CDR3 DNA reads TGTGCCAGTAGTATGCCGGGGAGGGCCGGGGAGCTGTTTTTT. Translated, it gives CASSMPGRAGELFF.

This sequence joins TRBV4-3 and TRBJ1-2; TRBD1 might be the D (5 bases). V was shortened by 3 bases and J by 7 bases, with 15 bases between the two germline ends. There are 14 residues in the CDR3. The germline V gene encodes CDR1 LGHNA and CDR2 YSLEER. CDR3 residues: CASSQATDGRGYTF. In nucleotides, the CDR3 is TGCGCCAGCAGCCAGGCGACAGACGGGCGTGGCTACACCTTC.

The chain has TRBV7-6 and TRBJ1-6, with TRBD1 as a possible D gene (6 bases). Germline V gene data show CDR1 as SGHVS and CDR2 as FNYEAQ. CDR3 length equals 18 residues. V was cut by 2 bases and J by 9 bases, with 23 bases left in between. CDR3 coding DNA: TGTGCCAGCAGCTTATCTTCGTCGGCAGGGGATTTGTCTTCACCCCTCCACTTT. It translates to CASSLSSSAGDLSSPLHF.

The table lists this clone with a count of one. V and J are TRBV10-3 and TRBJ2-5; 9 bases fit TRBD1. Losses at the gene ends were 1 base for V and 5 bases for J; bases not matched to a gene: 2. CDR1 is ENHRY, CDR2 SYGVKD, per germline. This CDR3 has 14 amino acids. CDR3 bases: TGTGCCATCAGTGAGTTACAGGGGGCGGAGACCCAGTACTTC. Protein product: CAISELQGAETQYF.

The CDR3 loop is CASSLPWGSGRGRSYEQYF. In DNA, the CDR3 is TGTGCCAGCAGTCTTCCTTGGGGTAGCGGGAGGGGCCGCTCCTACGAGCAGTACTTC. This sequence joins TRBV6-2 or TRBV6-3 and TRBJ2-7; 11 nucleotides agree with TRBD2. The CDR3 extends over 19 amino acids. Germline V CDR1 and CDR2: MNHEY, SVGEGT. J gave up 0 bases and V 5 bases, and 15 bases lay outside the gene matches.

The J gene is TRBJ2-3, the V gene TRBV3-1 (or the pseudogene TRBV3-2); possible D gene TRBD2, 5 bases. The V gene lost 3 bases and the J gene lost 4 bases, with 8 bases spanning the gap. Per the germline V gene, CDR1 is LGHDT and CDR2 is YNNKEL (reference sequence). The CDR3 runs to 13 residues. The CDR3 loop is CASSHGEPDTQYF. As DNA, the CDR3 is TGTGCCAGCAGCCACGGGGAACCAGATACGCAGTATTTT.

The V call is TRBV5-4, the J call TRBJ2-3, with TRBD1 as a possible D gene (5 bases). The CDR3 runs to 17 residues. Trimming shortened V by 4 bases and J by 0 bases, and 18 bases separated the two germline ends. CDR1 and CDR2 from the germline V gene are SGHNT and YYREEE (reference sequence). CDR3 residues: CASSGQGPLRSTDTQYF. The DNA for the CDR3 is TGTGCCAGCAGCGGGCAGGGCCCCCTTAGAAGCACAGATACGCAGTATTTT.

The chain uses TRBV19 and TRBJ2-7; 10 nucleotides align to TRBD2. CDR3 length: 14 residues. J lost 8 bases, V lost 3 bases, and 7 bases had no gene match. Germline V gene data show CDR1 as LNHDA and CDR2 as SQIVND (reference sequence). The CDR3 sequence: CASSMTSGHLKQYF. CDR3 sequence (DNA): TGTGCCAGTAGTATGACTAGCGGGCACTTGAAGCAGTACTTC.

This clone was found many times. V usage is TRBV7-9 and J usage is TRBJ1-1; D is unclear. CDR1 is SEHNR and CDR2 is FQNEAQ in the germline V gene (reference sequence). There are 15 residues in the CDR3. The V end lost 6 bases, the J end lost 5 bases, and 19 bases lay between the germline ends. CDR3 in DNA: TGTGCCAGCAGGTCCAAAGACCGACTAGGTACTGAAGCTTTCTTT. It codes for CASRSKDRLGTEAFF. Based on the CDR3 plus reference TRBV7-9 and TRBJ1-1, the full variable domain is DTGVSQNPRHKITKRGQNVTFRCDPISEHNRLYWYRQTLGQGPEFLTYFQNEAQLEKSRLLSDRFSAERPKGSFSTLEIQRTEQGDSAMYLCASRSKDRLGTEAFFGQGTRLTVV.

The table lists this clone with a few counts. The chain has TRBV12-3 or TRBV12-4 and TRBJ2-5; no firm D call. Trimming cost V 2 bases and J 7 bases, with 5 bases left between them. There are 11 residues in the CDR3. The CDR3 DNA reads as TGTGCCAGCAGTTTACGAGGGACCCAGTACTTC. Its translation is CASSLRGTQYF.

CDR3 nucleotide sequence: TGTGCCTGGAGTGGGGACATTCTAAACTATGGCTACACCTTC. Its protein product is CAWSGDILNYGYTF. The chain couples TRBV30 to TRBJ1-2; weak D call: TRBD1 (6 bases). With 1 base removed from V and 2 bases from J, the gap between germline ends came to 11 bases. CDR1 GTSNPN and CDR2 SVGIG come from the germline V gene (reference sequence). The CDR3 consists of 14 residues.

This clone was recorded once. The CDR3 coding sequence is TGTGCCAGCAGCCTGCGGGTAGAGGTGGATACGCAGTATTTT. It is translated as CASSLRVEVDTQYF. This chain links TRBV6-2 or TRBV6-3 with TRBJ2-3; TRBD2 might be the D (5 bases). The CDR3 runs to 14 residues. In germline, CDR1 is MNHEY, CDR2 SVGEGT. V gave up 6 bases and J gave up 6 bases, with 16 bases separating them.

The gene calls are TRBV27 and TRBJ1-5, with D possibly TRBD1 on 5 matching bases. Germline lookup yields CDR1 MNHEY and CDR2 SMNVEV (reference sequence). Trimming stripped 5 bases from V and 6 bases from J, with 14 bases between. The CDR3 is 14 amino acids. The DNA of the CDR3 is TGTGCCAGCAGTCCCGGGGGGGGAGGTCAGCCCCAGCATTTT. Encoded protein: CASSPGGGGQPQHF.

CDR3 bases: TGTGCCAGCAGCGTAGATGTATCAGGGGTGACTGAAGCTTTCTTT. Its translation: CASSVDVSGVTEAFF. The V gene is TRBV9, the J gene TRBJ1-1; TRBD1 might be the D (6 bases). The CDR3 totals 15 residues. Germline loops: CDR1 SGDLS, CDR2 YYNGEE. V dropped 0 bases and J dropped 5 bases, with 14 bases sitting between them.

V is TRBV12-3 or TRBV12-4 and J is TRBJ2-1, with TRBD2 as a possible D gene (5 bases). Trimming stripped 2 bases from V and 13 bases from J, with 12 bases between. This CDR3 region has 12 residues. In nucleotides, the CDR3 is TGTGCCAGCAGTTTAAATGGGGAGCACCAGTTCTTC. Translated, it gives CASSLNGEHQFF.

The rearrangement joins TRBV4-3 to TRBJ1-5; no clear D gene. Germline CDR1 and CDR2: LGHNA and YSLEER. V was pared by 3 bases and J by 5 bases, with 8 bases between. The CDR3 spans 13 residues. The CDR3 here is CASSQREDQPQHF. The CDR3 bases are TGCGCCAGCAGCCAGCGGGAGGATCAGCCCCAGCATTTT.

This clone was counted many times. This chain links TRBV7-8 with TRBJ1-1; 7 nucleotides align to TRBD1. J was trimmed by 4 bases and V by 5 bases; bases with no gene match: 7. The CDR3 totals 14 residues. The germline V gene has CDR1 SGHVS and CDR2 FQNEAQ. In DNA, the CDR3 is TGTGCCAGCAGCCCAATCAGGGGGACCACTGAAGCTTTCTTT. Amino acids: CASSPIRGTTEAFF.

CDR3 loop: CASSRSLPAGYGYTF. For the CDR3, the DNA is TGCGCCAGCAGCCGCAGCCTTCCCGCGGGCTATGGCTACACCTTC. V usage is TRBV4-3 and J usage is TRBJ1-2; D not resolved. V was shortened by 4 bases and J by 4 bases, with 16 bases between the two germline ends. Germline V gives CDR1 LGHNA, CDR2 YSLEER. The CDR3 runs to 15 residues.

The chain combines TRBV7-3 with TRBJ2-3, with D possibly matching TRBD2 (5 bases). Trimming cost V 5 bases and J 4 bases, with 13 bases left between them. This CDR3 spans 14 amino acids. The germline CDR1 and CDR2 sequences are SGHTA and FQGTGA. This CDR3 reads CASSPTRVADTQYF. The CDR3 DNA reads as TGTGCCAGCAGCCCTACTAGGGTGGCAGATACGCAGTATTTT. The full variable domain, completed using reference TRBV7-3 and TRBJ2-3, is GAGVSQTPSNKVTEKGKYVELRCDPISGHTALYWYRQSLGQGPEFLIYFQGTGAADDSGLPNDRFFAVRPEGSVSTLKIQRTERGDSAVYLCASSPTRVADTQYFGPGTRLTVL.